These 8 T cell receptor beta chains originate from one sample sequenced in a study of monozygotic twins with inflammatory bowel disease. TCRdb re-called the 5' RACE reads; every CDR3 protein appears as one record, without DNA. The sample includes about 380,000 distinct CDR3 sequences. Source material: blood. All receptors derive from a human donor with ulcerative colitis or Crohn's disease, or a healthy co-twin of an affected twin (not recorded which).

The CDR3 protein is CASSKTDTQYF. This sequence joins TRBV7-2 and TRBJ2-3. Germline-derived CDR1 and CDR2 are SGHTA and FQGNSA. The CDR3 is made up of 11 amino acids.

The CDR3 reads CASSLKSLGGMAYNEQFF. The rearrangement uses TRBV11-2 and TRBJ2-1; TCRdb's assignment of TRBD1 cannot be checked, as there is no DNA. Germline CDR1 and CDR2: SGHAT and FQNNGV. The CDR3 runs to 18 residues.

V usage is TRBV6-5 and J usage is TRBJ2-7; checking the TCRdb D call of TRBD1 is not possible without DNA. CDR3 length equals 15 residues. Germline assignment: CDR1 MNHEY and CDR2 SVGAGI. CDR3 in amino acids: CASSYRRDSAYEQYF.

The rearrangement uses TRBV20-1 and TRBJ2-5; TCRdb designates TRBD1, a call that cannot be tested without DNA. CDR3 length: 15 residues. CDR1 and CDR2 (germline): DFQATT, SNEGSKA (reference sequence). The CDR3 protein is CSARASGVGKETQYF.

The rearrangement uses TRBV19 and TRBJ1-5; no DNA is available, so the TRBD1 call from TCRdb remains unchecked. This CDR3 is 16 amino acids long. Per the germline V gene, CDR1 is LNHDA and CDR2 is SQIVND (reference sequence). The CDR3: CASSPRQGSSNQPQHF.

This chain joins TRBV5-1 and TRBJ2-3; TCRdb designates TRBD1, a call that cannot be tested without DNA. The CDR3 runs to 15 residues. Germline lookup yields CDR1 SGHRS and CDR2 YFSETQ. The CDR3 protein is CASSQGALGTDTQYF.

The J gene is TRBJ1-3, the V gene TRBV30; TCRdb selects TRBD1, and the lack of DNA leaves this call unchecked. The CDR3 loop spans 16 amino acids. The V gene's germline CDR1 is GTSNPN and CDR2 SVGIG (reference sequence). CDR3 residues: CAWSWGTVSSGNTIYF.

This chain links TRBV4-3 with TRBJ1-1. Per the germline V gene, CDR1 is LGHNA and CDR2 is YSLEER. The CDR3 has 15 residues. This CDR3 is CASSQDEGLNTEAFF.